Listed here are 30 T cell receptor beta chains from one sample, sequenced in a study of monozygotic twins with inflammatory bowel disease. TCRdb re-called the 5' RACE reads; one entry per CDR3 protein, DNA not given. The clone table shows approximately 150,000 distinct CDR3 sequences, with the ten largest holding 6.5% to 9%. Sample: blood. The receptors stem from a human donor with ulcerative colitis or Crohn's disease, or a healthy co-twin of an affected twin (not recorded which).

The rearrangement links TRBV20-1 to TRBJ2-7; TCRdb returns TRBD2, unconfirmable since there is no DNA. Germline V gene lookup returns CDR1 DFQATT and CDR2 SNEGSKA (reference sequence). The CDR3 is made up of 14 amino acids. The CDR3 region is CSASAIVAVGEQYF.

The chain couples TRBV7-2 to TRBJ1-6; TCRdb picks TRBD1, but there is no DNA to check that call. Germline CDR1 is SGHTA and CDR2 is FQGNSA. This CDR3 has 13 residues. CDR3 sequence: CASSPGGNSPLHF.

The chain is built from TRBV12-3 or TRBV12-4 and TRBJ1-2; TCRdb's D call of TRBD1 is untestable without DNA. The length of the CDR3 is 14 residues. This CDR3 reads CASRRTGMNYGYTF.

The chain recombines TRBV6-5 with TRBJ1-6; TCRdb's D gene call, TRBD1, goes unchecked for lack of DNA. This CDR3 contains 18 residues. Looked up from germline, CDR1 is MNHEY and CDR2 is SVGAGI. The CDR3 region is CASSYRQFPQGYNSPLHF.

This rearrangement joins TRBV29-1 to TRBJ1-1. Germline V gene data show CDR1 as SQVTM and CDR2 as ANQGSEA. This CDR3 has 14 amino acids. CDR3: CSVEVAGSATEAFF. The variable domain in full, with the rest retrieved from reference TRBV29-1 and TRBJ1-1, is SAVISQKPSRDICQRGTSLTIQCQVDSQVTMMFWYRQQPGQSLTLIATANQGSEATYESGFVIDKFPISRPNLTFSTLTVSNMSPEDSSIYLCSVEVAGSATEAFFGQGTRLTVV.

The chain carries TRBV5-1 and TRBJ1-1; without DNA, the TCRdb call of TRBD1 cannot be checked. CDR3 length equals 16 residues. Germline CDR1 and CDR2: SGHRS and YFSETQ. CDR3 protein: CASSLVRGIGNTEAFF.

The rearrangement joins TRBV20-1 to TRBJ2-5; TCRdb picks TRBD1, but there is no DNA to check that call. The CDR3 spans 14 residues. Germline-derived CDR1 and CDR2 are DFQATT and SNEGSKA (reference sequence). The CDR3 loop reads CSARGGGIQETQYF.

The chain has TRBV5-1 and TRBJ2-7. Looked up from germline, CDR1 is SGHRS and CDR2 is YFSETQ. The CDR3 contains 13 residues. CDR3 in amino acids: CASSLGGVYEQYF.

The chain combines TRBV29-1 with TRBJ1-2; checking the TCRdb D call of TRBD1 is not possible without DNA. Germline values: CDR1 SQVTM, CDR2 ANQGSEA. The CDR3 runs 15 residues. This chain's CDR3 is CSATPNMAGRTGYTF.

The J gene is TRBJ2-7, the V gene TRBV29-1; the TCRdb D gene call, TRBD1, has no DNA to confirm it. The CDR3 spans 16 residues. Germline V CDR1 and CDR2: SQVTM, ANQGSEA. CDR3 residues: CSVPTVVGQGDYEQYF.

This chain uses TRBV5-1 with TRBJ1-1; TCRdb names TRBD1, which stays unverified in the absence of DNA. Looked up from germline, CDR1 is SGHRS and CDR2 is YFSETQ. CDR3 length: 15 amino acids. The CDR3 here is CASSGTGTLATEAFF.

The chain recombines TRBV15 with TRBJ2-2; TCRdb's D call of TRBD1 is untestable without DNA. The V gene's germline CDR1 is LNHNV and CDR2 YYDKDF (reference sequence). The CDR3 is 18 residues long. CDR3 loop: CATSRPFGHPANTGELFF. Variable domain in full (rest from reference TRBV15 and TRBJ2-2): DAMVIQNPRYQVTQFGKPVTLSCSQTLNHNVMYWYQQKSSQAPKLLFHYYDKDFNNEADTPDNFQSRRPNTSFCFLDIRSPGLGDTAMYLCATSRPFGHPANTGELFFGEGSRLTVL.

V gene TRBV28 combines with J gene TRBJ2-2; the D gene TCRdb calls, TRBD2, cannot be checked with no DNA. CDR3 length: 17 residues. In germline, CDR1 is MDHEN, CDR2 SYDVKM. This chain's CDR3 is CASSHPGLAGGTGELFF.

This rearrangement joins TRBV5-1 to TRBJ1-2; TCRdb selects TRBD1, and the lack of DNA leaves this call unchecked. The germline V gene has CDR1 SGHRS and CDR2 YFSETQ. The CDR3 has 14 residues. The CDR3 sequence: CASSSARGDYGYTF.

The CDR3 is CASSPRTVANTGELFF. This chain connects TRBV18 to TRBJ2-2; there is no DNA to check the TCRdb D call of TRBD1. The CDR3 length is 16 residues. CDR1 is KGHSH and CDR2 is LQKENI in the germline V gene.

The V and J genes are TRBV5-6 and TRBJ2-1; lacking DNA, the TRBD2 call made by TCRdb goes unchecked. The CDR3 extends over 15 amino acids. Germline V gene data show CDR1 as SGHDT and CDR2 as YYEEEE. This CDR3 is CASSFFARPDPEQFF.

V gene TRBV6-2 or TRBV6-3 combines with J gene TRBJ1-1; lacking DNA, the TRBD1 call made by TCRdb goes unchecked. Germline loops: CDR1 MNHEY, CDR2 SVGEGT. The CDR3 runs 16 residues. CDR3 in amino acids: CASSYLGDSFYTEAFF.

The chain links TRBV24-1 to TRBJ2-2; without DNA, the TCRdb call of TRBD1 cannot be checked. Germline CDR1 reads KGHDR; CDR2 reads SFDVKD. The CDR3 spans 15 residues. CDR3 protein: CATSHPGGHTGELFF.

V and J are TRBV20-1 and TRBJ1-3; TCRdb lists TRBD1, though no DNA is available to test this call. The germline gives CDR1 DFQATT, CDR2 SNEGSKA (reference sequence). The CDR3 has 14 amino acids. CDR3 protein: CSARDPGSGNTIYF.

The chain couples TRBV7-9 to TRBJ2-5; TCRdb returns TRBD1, unconfirmable since there is no DNA. There are 15 residues in the CDR3. Per the germline V gene, CDR1 is SEHNR and CDR2 is FQNEAQ (reference sequence). CDR3 sequence: CASSKGQNLQETQYF.

This sequence joins TRBV2 and TRBJ2-7. Germline-derived CDR1 and CDR2 are SNHLY and FYNNEI. The CDR3 length is 13 residues. CDR3 amino acids: CASSEGQPYEQYF.

The J gene is TRBJ2-3, the V gene TRBV6-5; the D call of TRBD1 rests on TCRdb alone, since no DNA is present to check it. There are 18 residues in the CDR3. CDR1 and CDR2 (germline): MNHEY, SVGAGI. The CDR3 sequence is CASSYSGRQGISTDTQYF.

The chain combines TRBV6-6 with TRBJ2-7. Germline V CDR1 and CDR2: MNHNY, SVGAGI (reference sequence). The CDR3 is 11 amino acids. CDR3 loop: CAISYNYEQYF.

The rearrangement links TRBV10-3 to TRBJ1-6; TCRdb's D call of TRBD1 is untestable without DNA. The germline CDR1 and CDR2 sequences are ENHRY and SYGVKD. The length of the CDR3 is 14 residues. CDR3 loop: CAIRGPDYNSPLHF.

This chain uses TRBV18 with TRBJ2-5. The germline gives CDR1 KGHSH, CDR2 LQKENI. The CDR3 runs to 14 residues. CDR3 protein: CASSPSGFQETQYF. The whole variable domain, remainder taken from reference TRBV18 and TRBJ2-5, is NAGVMQNPRHLVRRRGQEARLRCSPMKGHSHVYWYRQLPEEGLKFMVYLQKENIIDESGMPKERFSAEFPKEGPSILRIQQVVRGDSAAYFCASSPSGFQETQYFGPGTRLLVL.

The chain uses TRBV10-3 and TRBJ1-1; TCRdb proposes TRBD1, but this gene call is untestable without DNA. The length of the CDR3 is 15 residues. Germline V gene sequence: CDR1 ENHRY, CDR2 SYGVKD. CDR3 amino acids: CAISVGRQQNTEAFF.

This chain connects TRBV7-2 to TRBJ1-2; TCRdb picks TRBD1, but there is no DNA to check that call. Germline V gene data show CDR1 as SGHTA and CDR2 as FQGNSA. The CDR3 has 15 amino acids. Here the CDR3 reads CASSPGVWDSHGYTF.

The V call is TRBV6-5, the J call TRBJ2-3; TCRdb outputs TRBD2, but without DNA this stays unchecked. The CDR3 is made up of 13 amino acids. Germline CDR1 and CDR2: MNHEY and SVGAGI. CDR3 sequence reads: CASSSSGTDTQYF.

V usage is TRBV3-1 and J usage is TRBJ2-2. This CDR3 comprises 14 residues. Germline V gives CDR1 LGHDT, CDR2 YNNKEL (reference sequence). CDR3 sequence: CASSPYQNTGELFF.

The chain joins TRBV18 to TRBJ1-5. Per germline, CDR1 KGHSH and CDR2 LQKENI. CDR3 size: 15 residues. The CDR3 here is CASSLGHTANQPQHF.